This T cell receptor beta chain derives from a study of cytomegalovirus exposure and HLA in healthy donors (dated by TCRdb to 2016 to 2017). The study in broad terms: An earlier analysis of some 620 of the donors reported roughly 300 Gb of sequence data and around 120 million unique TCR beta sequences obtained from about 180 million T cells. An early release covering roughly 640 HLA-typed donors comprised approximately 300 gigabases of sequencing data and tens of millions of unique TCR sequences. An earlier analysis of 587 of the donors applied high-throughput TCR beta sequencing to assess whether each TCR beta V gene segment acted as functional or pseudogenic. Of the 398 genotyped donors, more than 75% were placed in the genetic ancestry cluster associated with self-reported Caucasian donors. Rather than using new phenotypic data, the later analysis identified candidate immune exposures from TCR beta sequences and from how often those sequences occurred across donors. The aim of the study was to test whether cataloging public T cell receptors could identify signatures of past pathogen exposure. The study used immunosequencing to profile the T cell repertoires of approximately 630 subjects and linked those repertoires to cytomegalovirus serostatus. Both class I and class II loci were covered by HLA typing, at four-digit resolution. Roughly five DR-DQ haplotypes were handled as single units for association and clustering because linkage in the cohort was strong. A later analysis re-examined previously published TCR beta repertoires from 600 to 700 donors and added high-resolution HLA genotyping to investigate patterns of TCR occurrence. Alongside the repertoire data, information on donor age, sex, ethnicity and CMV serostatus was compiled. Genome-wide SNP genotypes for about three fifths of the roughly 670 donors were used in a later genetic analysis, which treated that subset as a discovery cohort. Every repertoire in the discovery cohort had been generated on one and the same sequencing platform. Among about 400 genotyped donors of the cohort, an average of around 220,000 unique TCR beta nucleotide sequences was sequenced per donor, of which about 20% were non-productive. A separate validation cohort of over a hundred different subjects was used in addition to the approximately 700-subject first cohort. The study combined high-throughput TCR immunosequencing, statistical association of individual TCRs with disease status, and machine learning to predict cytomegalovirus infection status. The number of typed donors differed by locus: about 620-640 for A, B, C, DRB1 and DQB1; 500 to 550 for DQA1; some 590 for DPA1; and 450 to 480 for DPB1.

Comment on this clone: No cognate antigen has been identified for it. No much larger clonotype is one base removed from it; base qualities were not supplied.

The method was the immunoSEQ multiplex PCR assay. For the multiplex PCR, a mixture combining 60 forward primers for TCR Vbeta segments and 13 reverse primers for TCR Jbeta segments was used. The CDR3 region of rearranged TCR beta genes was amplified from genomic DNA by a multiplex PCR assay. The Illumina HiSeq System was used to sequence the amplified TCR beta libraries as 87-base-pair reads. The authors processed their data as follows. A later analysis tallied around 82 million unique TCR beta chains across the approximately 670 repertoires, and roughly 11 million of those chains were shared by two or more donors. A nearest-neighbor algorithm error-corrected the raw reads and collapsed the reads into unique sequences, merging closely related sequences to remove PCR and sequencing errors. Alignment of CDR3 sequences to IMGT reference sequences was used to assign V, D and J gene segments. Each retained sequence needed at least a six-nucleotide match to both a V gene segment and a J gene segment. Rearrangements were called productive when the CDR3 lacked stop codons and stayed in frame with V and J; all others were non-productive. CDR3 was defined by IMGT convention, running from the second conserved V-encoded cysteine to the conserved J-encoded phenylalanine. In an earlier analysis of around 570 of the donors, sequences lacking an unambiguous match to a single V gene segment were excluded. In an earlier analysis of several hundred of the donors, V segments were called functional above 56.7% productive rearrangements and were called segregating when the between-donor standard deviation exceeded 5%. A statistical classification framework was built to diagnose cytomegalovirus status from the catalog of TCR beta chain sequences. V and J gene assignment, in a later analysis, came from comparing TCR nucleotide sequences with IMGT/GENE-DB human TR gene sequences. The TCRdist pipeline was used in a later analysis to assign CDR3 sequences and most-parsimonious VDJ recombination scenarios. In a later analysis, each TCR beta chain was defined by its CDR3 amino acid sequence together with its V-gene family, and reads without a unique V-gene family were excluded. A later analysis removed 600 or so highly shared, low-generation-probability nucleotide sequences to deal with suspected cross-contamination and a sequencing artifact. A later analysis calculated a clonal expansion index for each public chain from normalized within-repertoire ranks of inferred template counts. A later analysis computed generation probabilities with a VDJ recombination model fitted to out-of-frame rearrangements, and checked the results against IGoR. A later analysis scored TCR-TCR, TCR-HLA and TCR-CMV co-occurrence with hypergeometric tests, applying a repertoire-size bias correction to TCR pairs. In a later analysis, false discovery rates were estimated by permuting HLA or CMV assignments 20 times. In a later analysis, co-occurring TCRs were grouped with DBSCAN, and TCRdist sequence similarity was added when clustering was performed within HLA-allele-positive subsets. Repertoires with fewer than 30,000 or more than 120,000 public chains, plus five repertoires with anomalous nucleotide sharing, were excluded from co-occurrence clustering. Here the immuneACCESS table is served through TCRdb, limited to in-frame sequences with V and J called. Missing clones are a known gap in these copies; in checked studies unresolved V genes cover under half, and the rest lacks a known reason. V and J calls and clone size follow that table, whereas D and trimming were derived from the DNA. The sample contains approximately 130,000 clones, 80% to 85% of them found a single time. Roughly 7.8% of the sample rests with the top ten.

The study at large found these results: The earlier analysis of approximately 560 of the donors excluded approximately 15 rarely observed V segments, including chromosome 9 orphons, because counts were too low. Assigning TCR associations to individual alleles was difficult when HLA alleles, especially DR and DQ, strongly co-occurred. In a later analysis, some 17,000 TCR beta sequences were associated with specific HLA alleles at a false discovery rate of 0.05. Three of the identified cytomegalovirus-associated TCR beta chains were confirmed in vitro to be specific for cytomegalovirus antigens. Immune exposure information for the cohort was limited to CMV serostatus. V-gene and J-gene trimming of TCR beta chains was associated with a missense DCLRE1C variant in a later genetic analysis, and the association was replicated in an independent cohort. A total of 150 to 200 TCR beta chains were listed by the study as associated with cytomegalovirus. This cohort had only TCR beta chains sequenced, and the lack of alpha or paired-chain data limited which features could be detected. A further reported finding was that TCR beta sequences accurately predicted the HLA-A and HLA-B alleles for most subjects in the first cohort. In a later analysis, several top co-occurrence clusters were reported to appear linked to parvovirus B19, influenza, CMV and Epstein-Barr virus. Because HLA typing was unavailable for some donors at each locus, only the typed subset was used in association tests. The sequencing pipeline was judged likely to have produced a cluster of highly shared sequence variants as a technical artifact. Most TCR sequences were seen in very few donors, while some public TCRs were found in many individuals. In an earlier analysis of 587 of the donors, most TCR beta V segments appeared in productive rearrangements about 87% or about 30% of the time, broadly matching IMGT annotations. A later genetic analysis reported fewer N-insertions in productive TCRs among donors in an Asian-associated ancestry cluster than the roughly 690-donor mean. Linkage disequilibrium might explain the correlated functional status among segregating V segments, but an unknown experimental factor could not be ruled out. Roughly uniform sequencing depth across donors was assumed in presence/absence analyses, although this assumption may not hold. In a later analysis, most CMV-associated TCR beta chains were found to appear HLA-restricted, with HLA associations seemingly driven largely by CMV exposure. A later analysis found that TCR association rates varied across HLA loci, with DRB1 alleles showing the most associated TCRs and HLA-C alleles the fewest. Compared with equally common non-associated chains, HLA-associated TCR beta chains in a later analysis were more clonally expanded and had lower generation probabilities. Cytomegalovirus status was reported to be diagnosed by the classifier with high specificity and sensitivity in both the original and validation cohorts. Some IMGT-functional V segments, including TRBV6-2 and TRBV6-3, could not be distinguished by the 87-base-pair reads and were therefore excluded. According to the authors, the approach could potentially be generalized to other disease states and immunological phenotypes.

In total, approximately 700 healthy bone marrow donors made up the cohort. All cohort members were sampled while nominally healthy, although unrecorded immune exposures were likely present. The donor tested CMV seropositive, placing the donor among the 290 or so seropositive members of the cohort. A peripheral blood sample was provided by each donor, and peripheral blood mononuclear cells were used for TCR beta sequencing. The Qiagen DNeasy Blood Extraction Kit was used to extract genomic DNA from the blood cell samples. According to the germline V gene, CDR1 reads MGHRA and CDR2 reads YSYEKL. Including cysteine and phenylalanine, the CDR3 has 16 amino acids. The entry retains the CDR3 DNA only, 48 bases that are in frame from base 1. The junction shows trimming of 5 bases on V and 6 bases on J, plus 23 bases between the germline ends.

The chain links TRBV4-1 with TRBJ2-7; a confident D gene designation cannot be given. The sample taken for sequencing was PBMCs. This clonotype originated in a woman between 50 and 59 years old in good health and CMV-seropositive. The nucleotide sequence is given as TGCGCCAGCAGCTCCCGCTCCCTCGAGGCTCCAGCCGAGCAGTACTTC. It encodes CASSSRSLEAPAEQYF.